Listed below are T cell receptor beta chains from one sample, sequenced in a study of cytomegalovirus exposure and HLA in healthy donors. TCRdb's copy holds only in-frame clones and misses some; the assay was immunoSEQ multiplex PCR. This sample has about 150,000 clones; 80% to 90% occur once, and the top ten carry roughly 4%. The sample consisted of PBMCs. The receptors derive from a middle-aged woman in good health and CMV-seropositive. Both conserved end residues are part of each CDR3. The order of the fields is V gene, D gene, clone size, J gene, CDR3 protein, CDR3 DNA. A D gene is named only where the DNA matches it firmly. Clone size is not always given. Where it is, it says once, few, many or a class for expanded clones.

v_call: TRBV6-5; d_call: .; clone_size: .; j_call: TRBJ1-2; cdr3_aa: CASSPIGGQGYTF; cdr3_nt: TGTGCCAGCAGTCCCATCGGGGGTCAAGGCTACACCTTC
v_call: TRBV28; d_call: .; clone_size: .; j_call: TRBJ2-1; cdr3_aa: CASRPESSYNEQFF; cdr3_nt: TGTGCCAGCCGTCCTGAGAGCTCCTACAATGAGCAGTTCTTC
v_call: TRBV28; d_call: TRBD1; clone_size: few; j_call: TRBJ1-5; cdr3_aa: CASSFHSGTGSQPQHF; cdr3_nt: TGTGCCAGCAGTTTCCATTCCGGGACAGGGTCTCAGCCCCAGCATTTT
v_call: TRBV30; d_call: .; clone_size: .; j_call: TRBJ1-6; cdr3_aa: CAWSVGGFGNSPLHF; cdr3_nt: TGTGCCTGGAGTGTGGGGGGATTCGGTAATTCACCCCTCCACTTT
v_call: TRBV5-1; d_call: TRBD1; clone_size: .; j_call: TRBJ2-3; cdr3_aa: CASSGTGDTQYF; cdr3_nt: TGCGCCAGCAGCGGGACAGGTGACACGCAGTATTTT
v_call: TRBV2; d_call: TRBD1; clone_size: .; j_call: TRBJ1-2; cdr3_aa: CASSRDRGPTF; cdr3_nt: TGTGCCAGCAGCCGGGACAGGGGGCCCACCTTC
v_call: TRBV27; d_call: TRBD2; clone_size: .; j_call: TRBJ2-4; cdr3_aa: CASSTSRRSGGDRNIQYF; cdr3_nt: TGTGCCAGCAGTACTTCCCGAAGGAGCGGGGGGGATAGAAACATTCAGTACTTC
v_call: TRBV2; d_call: .; clone_size: .; j_call: TRBJ1-2; cdr3_aa: CASTDRRSTYGYTF; cdr3_nt: TGTGCCAGCACAGACAGGAGGTCCACCTATGGCTACACCTTC
v_call: TRBV29-1; d_call: .; clone_size: .; j_call: TRBJ2-3; cdr3_aa: CSVELPQDTQYF; cdr3_nt: TGCAGCGTTGAACTACCCCAAGATACGCAGTATTTT
v_call: TRBV27; d_call: .; clone_size: .; j_call: TRBJ2-3; cdr3_aa: CASSGGIVTDTQYF; cdr3_nt: TGTGCCAGCAGTGGGGGCATAGTCACAGATACGCAGTATTTT
v_call: TRBV4-2; d_call: TRBD1; clone_size: .; j_call: TRBJ2-3; cdr3_aa: CASSERGTGGPDTQYF; cdr3_nt: TGTGCCAGCAGCGAACGTGGAACAGGGGGACCAGATACGCAGTATTTT
v_call: TRBV11-2; d_call: TRBD2; clone_size: once; j_call: TRBJ2-5; cdr3_aa: CASSKRLAGDRAETQYF; cdr3_nt: TGTGCCAGCAGCAAGAGACTAGCGGGAGACAGGGCGGAGACCCAGTACTTC
v_call: TRBV10-1; d_call: TRBD1; clone_size: few; j_call: TRBJ2-1; cdr3_aa: CASSGTGVSHEQFF; cdr3_nt: TGCGCCAGCTCCGGGACAGGGGTCTCCCATGAGCAGTTCTTC
v_call: TRBV2; d_call: .; clone_size: .; j_call: TRBJ2-7; cdr3_aa: CASLSQSYEQYF; cdr3_nt: TGTGCCAGCCTCTCCCAATCCTACGAGCAGTACTTC
v_call: TRBV10-3; d_call: TRBD2; clone_size: .; j_call: TRBJ2-1; cdr3_aa: CAIKGGSPGLAGVSYNEQFF; cdr3_nt: TGTGCCATCAAGGGGGGATCCCCGGGACTAGCGGGAGTATCCTACAATGAGCAGTTCTTC
v_call: TRBV15; d_call: .; clone_size: few; j_call: TRBJ2-7; cdr3_aa: CATSREGQRNEQYF; cdr3_nt: TGTGCCACCAGCAGGGAGGGACAGCGTAACGAGCAGTACTTC
v_call: TRBV2; d_call: .; clone_size: .; j_call: TRBJ2-7; cdr3_aa: CASSVSLAGEQYF; cdr3_nt: TGTGCCAGCAGTGTCTCATTGGCGGGTGAGCAGTACTTC
v_call: TRBV27; d_call: TRBD2; clone_size: .; j_call: TRBJ2-7; cdr3_aa: CASSPGTSRREQYF; cdr3_nt: TGTGCCAGCAGCCCTGGGACTAGCCGGCGGGAGCAGTACTTC
v_call: TRBV10-3; d_call: .; clone_size: .; j_call: TRBJ1-1; cdr3_aa: CAISSMNTEAFF; cdr3_nt: TGTGCCATCAGTTCTATGAACACTGAAGCTTTCTTT
v_call: TRBV11-2; d_call: .; clone_size: .; j_call: TRBJ1-1; cdr3_aa: CASRSQAEAFF; cdr3_nt: TGTGCCAGCAGGTCTCAGGCTGAAGCTTTCTTT
v_call: TRBV30; d_call: TRBD2; clone_size: .; j_call: TRBJ2-1; cdr3_aa: CAAVPTSGGPQSYNEQFF; cdr3_nt: TGTGCCGCAGTCCCCACTAGCGGGGGGCCTCAATCCTACAATGAGCAGTTCTTC
v_call: TRBV7-2; d_call: .; clone_size: .; j_call: TRBJ2-2; cdr3_aa: CASTLGLMTGELFF; cdr3_nt: TGTGCCAGCACCTTGGGACTTATGACCGGGGAGCTGTTTTTT
v_call: TRBV9; d_call: TRBD2; clone_size: .; j_call: TRBJ2-2; cdr3_aa: CASSGGTSGRGNTGELFF; cdr3_nt: TGTGCCAGCAGCGGTGGGACTAGCGGGAGAGGGAACACCGGGGAGCTGTTTTTT
v_call: TRBV5-6; d_call: TRBD1; clone_size: few; j_call: TRBJ2-6; cdr3_aa: CASRETGDGANVLTF; cdr3_nt: TGTGCCAGCAGGGAAACAGGGGATGGGGCCAACGTCCTGACTTTC
v_call: TRBV5-4; d_call: .; clone_size: .; j_call: TRBJ2-5; cdr3_aa: CASSLTGQEETQYF; cdr3_nt: TGTGCCAGCAGCTTGACAGGGCAAGAAGAGACCCAGTACTTC
v_call: TRBV19; d_call: TRBD2; clone_size: .; j_call: TRBJ2-7; cdr3_aa: CASKREGSSYEQYF; cdr3_nt: TGTGCCAGTAAGAGGGAGGGTTCCTCCTACGAGCAGTACTTC
v_call: TRBV12-2; d_call: .; clone_size: once; j_call: TRBJ2-5; cdr3_aa: CASRLGTGFQETQYF; cdr3_nt: TGTGCAAGTCGCCTGGGTACGGGGTTCCAAGAGACCCAGTACTTC
v_call: TRBV6-6; d_call: .; clone_size: once; j_call: TRBJ2-3; cdr3_aa: CASSLQGKSTDTQYF; cdr3_nt: TGTGCCAGCAGTTTACAGGGTAAGAGCACAGATACGCAGTATTTT
v_call: TRBV15; d_call: TRBD2; clone_size: .; j_call: TRBJ2-1; cdr3_aa: CATSSGLAGGLNEQFF; cdr3_nt: TGTGCCACCAGCAGTGGCCTAGCGGGAGGGCTCAATGAGCAGTTCTTC
v_call: TRBV11-2; d_call: .; clone_size: .; j_call: TRBJ1-2; cdr3_aa: CASSPGATNYGYTF; cdr3_nt: TGTGCCAGCAGCCCAGGGGCGACTAACTATGGCTACACCTTC
v_call: TRBV28; d_call: .; clone_size: .; j_call: TRBJ1-1; cdr3_aa: CASSFTGSTEAFF; cdr3_nt: TGTGCCAGCAGTTTTACGGGTTCAACTGAAGCTTTCTTT
v_call: TRBV4-1; d_call: .; clone_size: .; j_call: TRBJ2-5; cdr3_aa: CASSREPGETQYF; cdr3_nt: TGCGCCAGCAGCCGAGAACCGGGGGAGACCCAGTACTTC
v_call: TRBV4-2; d_call: TRBD2; clone_size: .; j_call: TRBJ2-2; cdr3_aa: CASSQERGAGVFTGELFF; cdr3_nt: TGTGCCAGCAGCCAAGAACGCGGAGCGGGAGTATTTACCGGGGAGCTGTTTTTT
v_call: TRBV5-4; d_call: .; clone_size: .; j_call: TRBJ2-7; cdr3_aa: CASRYNSYEQYF; cdr3_nt: TGTGCCAGCAGATATAACTCCTACGAGCAGTACTTC
v_call: TRBV9; d_call: .; clone_size: .; j_call: TRBJ2-1; cdr3_aa: CASSLNSGNEQFF; cdr3_nt: TGTGCCAGCAGCCTCAACAGCGGCAATGAGCAGTTCTTC
v_call: TRBV28; d_call: TRBD1; clone_size: .; j_call: TRBJ1-2; cdr3_aa: CASSLQGAGSYGYTF; cdr3_nt: TGTGCCAGCAGTTTGCAGGGGGCCGGTAGCTATGGCTACACCTTC
v_call: TRBV29-1; d_call: .; clone_size: .; j_call: TRBJ1-1; cdr3_aa: CSALNTEAFF; cdr3_nt: TGCAGCGCCTTGAACACTGAAGCTTTCTTT
v_call: TRBV29-1; d_call: TRBD1; clone_size: .; j_call: TRBJ1-1; cdr3_aa: CSVARGSEAFF; cdr3_nt: TGCAGCGTTGCCAGGGGGAGTGAAGCTTTCTTT
v_call: TRBV25-1; d_call: .; clone_size: .; j_call: TRBJ1-1; cdr3_aa: CASSEPLGEGNTEAFF; cdr3_nt: TGTGCCAGCAGTGAACCCCTGGGGGAGGGGAACACTGAAGCTTTCTTT
v_call: TRBV6-6; d_call: .; clone_size: .; j_call: TRBJ2-1; cdr3_aa: CASSEGDRRGQFF; cdr3_nt: TGTGCCAGCAGTGAGGGGGACCGCCGTGGGCAGTTCTTC
v_call: TRBV5-4; d_call: TRBD2; clone_size: .; j_call: TRBJ2-3; cdr3_aa: CASTPASGGRIDTQYF; cdr3_nt: TGTGCCAGCACCCCCGCCAGCGGGGGGAGGATAGATACGCAGTATTTT
v_call: TRBV19; d_call: TRBD1; clone_size: .; j_call: TRBJ1-1; cdr3_aa: CASSISGTASGAFF; cdr3_nt: TGTGCCAGTAGTATTTCGGGGACAGCCAGCGGGGCTTTCTTT
v_call: TRBV5-4; d_call: .; clone_size: few; j_call: TRBJ1-1; cdr3_aa: CASRRGDPGTEAFF; cdr3_nt: TGTGCCAGCAGGCGGGGAGACCCAGGCACTGAAGCTTTCTTT
v_call: TRBV7-9; d_call: .; clone_size: .; j_call: TRBJ2-3; cdr3_aa: CASSLSRATDTQYF; cdr3_nt: TGTGCCAGCAGCTTAAGCAGGGCCACAGATACGCAGTATTTT
v_call: TRBV7-9; d_call: TRBD1; clone_size: .; j_call: TRBJ1-4; cdr3_aa: CASSRLHHRGRRTNEKLFF; cdr3_nt: TGTGCCAGCAGCCGTCTACATCACAGGGGGCGCAGGACTAATGAAAAACTGTTTTTT
v_call: TRBV11-2; d_call: TRBD1; clone_size: .; j_call: TRBJ2-7; cdr3_aa: CAIGQGGPYEQYF; cdr3_nt: TGTGCCATCGGACAGGGCGGACCCTACGAGCAGTACTTC
v_call: TRBV30; d_call: TRBD1; clone_size: once; j_call: TRBJ2-7; cdr3_aa: CAWSPGTGNYEQYF; cdr3_nt: TGTGCCTGGAGCCCCGGGACAGGGAACTACGAGCAGTACTTC
v_call: TRBV19; d_call: .; clone_size: .; j_call: TRBJ2-1; cdr3_aa: CATHDWNQIEQFF; cdr3_nt: TGTGCCACCCATGACTGGAACCAGATTGAGCAGTTCTTC
v_call: TRBV27; d_call: TRBD2; clone_size: once; j_call: TRBJ2-1; cdr3_aa: CASSFGGRAVNEQFF; cdr3_nt: TGTGCCAGCAGTTTCGGCGGGAGGGCGGTGAATGAGCAGTTCTTC
v_call: TRBV5-4; d_call: .; clone_size: .; j_call: TRBJ1-2; cdr3_aa: CASSLVGGDGYTF; cdr3_nt: TGTGCCAGCAGCTTGGTGGGAGGGGATGGCTACACCTTC
v_call: TRBV7-9; d_call: .; clone_size: few; j_call: TRBJ2-3; cdr3_aa: CASSLSDPGTQYF; cdr3_nt: TGTGCCAGCAGCTTGTCGGATCCGGGTACGCAGTATTTT
v_call: TRBV27; d_call: TRBD2; clone_size: .; j_call: TRBJ2-1; cdr3_aa: CASSSHRDRGGPTGLAGRDEQFF; cdr3_nt: TGTGCCAGCAGTTCGCACCGGGACAGGGGCGGACCTACAGGACTAGCGGGAAGGGATGAGCAGTTCTTC
v_call: TRBV5-5; d_call: .; clone_size: .; j_call: TRBJ2-1; cdr3_aa: CASSLDVGRGYEQFF; cdr3_nt: TGTGCCAGCAGCTTGGATGTAGGTAGGGGGTATGAGCAGTTCTTC
v_call: TRBV18; d_call: TRBD1; clone_size: .; j_call: TRBJ1-5; cdr3_aa: CASSPPPGGDQPQHF; cdr3_nt: TGTGCCAGCTCACCCCCCCCAGGGGGAGATCAGCCCCAGCATTTT
v_call: TRBV4-2; d_call: .; clone_size: .; j_call: TRBJ1-1; cdr3_aa: CASSQEGRGGTEAFF; cdr3_nt: TGTGCCAGCAGCCAAGAGGGCAGGGGTGGGACTGAAGCTTTCTTT
v_call: TRBV6-1; d_call: TRBD1; clone_size: .; j_call: TRBJ2-5; cdr3_aa: CASRGLTGDSGTQYF; cdr3_nt: TGTGCCAGCCGGGGGCTGACAGGGGATAGCGGGACCCAGTACTTC
v_call: TRBV7-3; d_call: TRBD1; clone_size: few; j_call: TRBJ1-1; cdr3_aa: CASSLRAGTGNTEAFF; cdr3_nt: TGTGCCAGCAGCTTACGAGCCGGGACAGGTAACACTGAAGCTTTCTTT
v_call: TRBV6-4; d_call: TRBD2; clone_size: few; j_call: TRBJ2-3; cdr3_aa: CASSDGPSGGDTQYF; cdr3_nt: TGTGCCAGCAGTGACGGCCCCTCGGGGGGGGATACGCAGTATTTT